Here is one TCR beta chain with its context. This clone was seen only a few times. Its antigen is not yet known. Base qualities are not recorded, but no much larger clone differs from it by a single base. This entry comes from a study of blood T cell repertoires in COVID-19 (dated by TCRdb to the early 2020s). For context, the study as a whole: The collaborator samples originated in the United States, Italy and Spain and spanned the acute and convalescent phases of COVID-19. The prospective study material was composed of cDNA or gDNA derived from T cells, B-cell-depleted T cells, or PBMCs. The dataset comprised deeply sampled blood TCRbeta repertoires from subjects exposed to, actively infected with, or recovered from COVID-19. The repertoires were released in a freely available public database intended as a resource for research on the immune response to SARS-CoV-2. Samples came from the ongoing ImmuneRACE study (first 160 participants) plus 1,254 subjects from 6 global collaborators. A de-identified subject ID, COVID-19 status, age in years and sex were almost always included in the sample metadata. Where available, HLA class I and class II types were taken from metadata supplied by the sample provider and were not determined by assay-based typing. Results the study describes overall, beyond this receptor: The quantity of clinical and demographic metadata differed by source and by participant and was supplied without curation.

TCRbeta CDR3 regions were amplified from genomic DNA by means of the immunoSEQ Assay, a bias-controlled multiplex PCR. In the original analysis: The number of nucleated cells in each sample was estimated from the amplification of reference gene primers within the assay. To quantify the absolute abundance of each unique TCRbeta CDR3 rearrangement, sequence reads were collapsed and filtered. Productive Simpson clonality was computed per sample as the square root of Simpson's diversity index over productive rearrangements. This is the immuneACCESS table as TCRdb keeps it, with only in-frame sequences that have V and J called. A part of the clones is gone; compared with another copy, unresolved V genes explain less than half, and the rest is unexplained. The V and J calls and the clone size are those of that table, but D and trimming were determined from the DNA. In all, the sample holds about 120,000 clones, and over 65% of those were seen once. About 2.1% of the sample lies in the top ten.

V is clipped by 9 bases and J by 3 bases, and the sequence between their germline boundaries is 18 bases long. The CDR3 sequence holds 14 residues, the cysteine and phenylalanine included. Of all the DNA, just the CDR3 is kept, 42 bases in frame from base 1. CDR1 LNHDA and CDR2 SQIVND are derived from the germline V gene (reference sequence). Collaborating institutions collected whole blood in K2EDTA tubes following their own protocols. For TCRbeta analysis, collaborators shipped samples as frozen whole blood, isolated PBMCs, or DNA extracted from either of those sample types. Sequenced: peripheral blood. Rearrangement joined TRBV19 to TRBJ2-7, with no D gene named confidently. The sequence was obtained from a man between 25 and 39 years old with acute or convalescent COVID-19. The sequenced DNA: TGTGCCAGAGAGACCGCTGGAGAGTTCTACGAGCAGTACTTC. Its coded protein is CARETAGEFYEQYF.